Sequencing of this T cell receptor (beta chain) was carried out in a study of blood T cell repertoires in COVID-19 (dated by TCRdb to between 2020 and 2021). Regarding the research as a whole: Samples from collaborators originated in the United States, Italy and Spain and spanned both the acute and convalescent phases of COVID-19. The material from the prospective study consisted of cDNA or gDNA derived from T cells, B-cell-depleted T cells, or PBMCs. The dataset comprised deeply sampled blood TCRbeta repertoires from subjects exposed to, actively infected with, or recovered from COVID-19. A freely available public database, intended as a resource for researchers studying the immune response to SARS-CoV-2, is where the repertoires were released. Samples came from the ongoing ImmuneRACE study (first 160 participants) plus 1,254 subjects from 6 global collaborators. Nearly every sample came with metadata listing a de-identified subject ID, COVID-19 status, age in years and sex. HLA class I and class II types, where available, came from metadata supplied by the sample provider rather than from assay-based typing.

TCRbeta CDR3 regions were amplified from genomic DNA by means of the immunoSEQ Assay, a bias-controlled multiplex PCR. The source study handled its data this way. The number of nucleated cells in each sample was estimated by amplification of reference gene primers within the assay. To quantify the absolute abundance of each unique TCRbeta CDR3 rearrangement, sequence reads were collapsed and filtered. For each sample, productive Simpson clonality was calculated as the square root of Simpson's diversity index across productive rearrangements. This is the immuneACCESS table as TCRdb keeps it, with only in-frame sequences that have V and J called. A part of the clones is gone; compared with another copy, unresolved V genes explain less than half, and the rest is unexplained. V, J and clone size were drawn from that table, and D and trimming were deduced from the DNA. This sample gives about 400,000 clones in total; roughly 90% of them show up just once. In total, the top ten clones hold 1.4% to 1.5% of the sample.

General study outcomes and caveats: Clinical and demographic metadata were provided uncurated, with the amount varying by source and participant.

Each collaborating institution followed its own protocols to collect whole blood in K2EDTA tubes. For TCRbeta analysis, collaborators shipped samples in one of three forms: frozen whole blood, isolated PBMCs, or DNA extracted from either of those sample types. With regard to this clone: Its recognized antigen is unknown. Qualities for individual bases were not recorded, and no much larger clone is one base off.

Taken from the germline V gene (reference sequence), the CDR1 and CDR2 loops are LNHDA and SQIVND. Inclusive of the bounding cysteine and phenylalanine, the CDR3 is 17 residues long. The CDR3 DNA has 51 bases and is translated from base 1. At the junction V is shortened by 3 bases and J by 0 bases, with 12 bases in between. The sequence joins TRBV19 to TRBJ1-6; the D gene remains uncertain. Sequenced sample: peripheral blood. This TCR came from a woman younger than 45 with active or convalescent COVID-19. The CDR3 sequence is CASSMNTRSSYNSPLHF. The DNA sequence is given as TGTGCCAGTAGTATGAACACCAGAAGCTCCTATAATTCACCCCTCCACTTT.